This T cell receptor beta chain came from a study of blood T cell repertoires in COVID-19. About the research overall: Samples came from the United States, Italy and Spain, spanning acute and convalescent COVID-19. PBMCs, B-cell-depleted T cells, or T cells were the source of the cDNA or gDNA that made up the material.

Methods used by the authors: For nucleated cells, counts were estimated from reference gene primer amplification. Produced via immunoSEQ multiplex PCR; TCRdb's table is partial and in-frame only. V, J and clone size are those of that table, while D and trimming were read from the DNA. This table has some 100,000 clones, roughly 90% appearing once. The germline V gene encodes CDR1 MNHEY and CDR2 SVGAGI. This CDR3 contains 15 residues. The J segment lost 5 bases and the V segment lost 2 bases, leaving 6 bases of the junction unmatched. The source material was peripheral blood. The TCR originated in a man in his sixties or seventies with acute or convalescent COVID-19. The chain joins TRBV6-5 to TRBJ2-3; 8 bases agree with TRBD1. The CDR3 bases are TGTGCCAGCAGTTACGTTGCAGGGGGCGGAGATACGCAGTATTTT. Its translation: CASSYVAGGGDTQYF.